This T cell receptor (beta chain) originates from a study of blood T cell repertoires in COVID-19. Study as a whole: Sample material is recorded as cDNA or gDNA derived from T cells, B-cell-depleted T cells, or PBMCs.

Repertoires were generated with immunoSEQ multiplex PCR, while TCRdb's copy carries only in-frame clones and drops some. The table shows roughly 100,000 clones, with approximately 90% occurring only once. The CDR3 loop spans 14 amino acids. Germline lookup yields CDR1 GTSNPN and CDR2 SVGIG (reference sequence). V dropped 4 bases and J dropped 6; count of bases not matched to a gene: 10. The gene calls are TRBV30 and TRBJ2-7; TRBD2 agrees at 9 bases. The TCR originated in a human donor with COVID-19, enrolled during active disease. The donor label of this sample is uncertain. The sequencing sample was made of peripheral blood. CDR3 coding DNA: TGTGCCTGGATGGGCGGGAGGGCTGACGGCGAGCAGTACTTC. Translating gives CAWMGGRADGEQYF.